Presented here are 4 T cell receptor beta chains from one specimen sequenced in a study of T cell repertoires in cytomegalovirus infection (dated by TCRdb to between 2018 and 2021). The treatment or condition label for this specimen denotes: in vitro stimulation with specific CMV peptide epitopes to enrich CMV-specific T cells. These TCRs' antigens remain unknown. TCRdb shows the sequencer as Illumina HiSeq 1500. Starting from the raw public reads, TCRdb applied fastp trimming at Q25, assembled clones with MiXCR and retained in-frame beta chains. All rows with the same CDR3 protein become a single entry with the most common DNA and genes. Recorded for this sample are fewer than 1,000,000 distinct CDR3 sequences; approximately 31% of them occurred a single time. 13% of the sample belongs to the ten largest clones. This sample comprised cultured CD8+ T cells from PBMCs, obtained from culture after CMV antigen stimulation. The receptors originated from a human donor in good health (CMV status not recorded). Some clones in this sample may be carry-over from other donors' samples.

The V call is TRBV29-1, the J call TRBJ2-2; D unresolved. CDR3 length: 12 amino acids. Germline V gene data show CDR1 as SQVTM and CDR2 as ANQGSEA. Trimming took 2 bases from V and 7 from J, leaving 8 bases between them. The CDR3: CSVERVGGELFF. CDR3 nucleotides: TGCAGCGTTGAAAGGGTGGGCGGGGAGCTGTTTTTT.

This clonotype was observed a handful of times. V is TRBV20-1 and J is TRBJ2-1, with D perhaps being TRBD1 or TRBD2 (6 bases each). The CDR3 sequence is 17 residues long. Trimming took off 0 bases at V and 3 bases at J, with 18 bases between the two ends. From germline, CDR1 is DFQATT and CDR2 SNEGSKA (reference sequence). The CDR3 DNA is TGCAGTGCTAGAGATCCCCAACTAGGGGGGCTCTACAATGAGCAGTTCTTC. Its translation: CSARDPQLGGLYNEQFF.

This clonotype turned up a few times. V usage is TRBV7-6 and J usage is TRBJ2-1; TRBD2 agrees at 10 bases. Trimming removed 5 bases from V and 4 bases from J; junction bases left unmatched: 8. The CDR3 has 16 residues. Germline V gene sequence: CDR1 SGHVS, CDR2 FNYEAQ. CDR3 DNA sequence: TGTGCCAGCAGCCGCACTGGGACTAGCGCATACAATGAGCAGTTCTTC. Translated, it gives CASSRTGTSAYNEQFF.

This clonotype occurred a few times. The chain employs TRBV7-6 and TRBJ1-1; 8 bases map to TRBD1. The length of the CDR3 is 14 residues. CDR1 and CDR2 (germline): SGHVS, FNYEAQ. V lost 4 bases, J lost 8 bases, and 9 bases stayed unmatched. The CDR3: CASSSRDRKEEAFF. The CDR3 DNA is TGTGCCAGCAGCTCCCGGGACAGGAAGGAAGAAGCTTTCTTT.